This TCR beta chain was sequenced for a study of CD8 T cells in ankylosing spondylitis (dated by TCRdb to 2017 to 2019). The study in broad terms: T cell receptor beta repertoires were profiled in healthy donors and ankylosing spondylitis patients so that disease-linked TCR variants could be found. The full study cohort was made up of roughly 25 ankylosing spondylitis patients and 108 healthy donors. Samples of peripheral blood were taken, and for ankylosing spondylitis patients, synovial fluid was collected as well.

This clonotype has more than one count but fewer than ten. The target of this receptor is not known. There are no base qualities to consult, and no much larger clone falls within one base. Here is what the overall study found, with its caveats: Some motif variants were previously reported in synovial fluid and blood of reactive arthritis patients, suggesting common disease-initiation mechanisms. According to the report, matched synovial fluid samples from ankylosing spondylitis patients were significantly enriched for the disease-linked clones. In peripheral blood, the disease-linked clones were found at relatively low frequencies and had a CD8+ phenotype. A TCR beta motif made up of several highly homologous amino acid variants appeared to be characteristic of blood from ankylosing spondylitis patients.

From the cysteine up to the phenylalanine, the CDR3 has a length of 15 residues. This entry keeps only the CDR3 DNA: 45 bases, framed from base 1. The germline V gene (reference sequence) supplies CDR1 LGHDT and CDR2 YNNKEL. V lost 2 bases and J lost 5 bases, and the count of bases not matched to a germline gene is 6. Sequencing instrument: Illumina HiSeq 2500. TCR beta libraries were prepared by quantitative 5'-RACE with molecular barcodes. Per the source publication's procedure: A new computational method based on a probabilistic model of VDJ rearrangement was used to identify disease-linked TCR variants. TCRdb reprocessing: public reads trimmed at Q25 with fastp, clones called with MiXCR, in-frame beta chains kept. Each entry merges the rows of one CDR3 protein and shows their most common DNA and genes. The V and J calls shown here were made by TCRdb, not taken from the authors' results. The sample data list some 840,000 distinct CDR3 sequences, and over 9.5% of these were observed just once. The top ten clonotypes cover 0.45% to 0.6% of the sample.

What was sequenced was blood, either unsorted or a sorted T cell fraction (not recorded which). In this chain, TRBV3-1 is recombined with TRBJ2-5; a stretch of 9 junction bases matches TRBD1. The receptor comes from a male donor with ankylosing spondylitis. The CDR3 loop reads CASSQPGTGTETQYF. The DNA sequence is as follows: TGTGCCAGCAGCCAACCCGGGACAGGGACCGAGACCCAGTACTTC.